Listed below are T cell receptor beta chains from one sample, sequenced in a study of shared clonotypes between healthy human individuals. Data came from immunoSEQ multiplex PCR; TCRdb stores just in-frame clones and leaves some out. The sample has 950,000 to 1,200,000 clones; 60% to 85% are singletons. The sequenced material came from memory CD4+ T cells from PBMCs. The receptors derive from a man aged 18-30 years in good health. Some clones in this sample may be carry-over from other donors' samples. Both conserved end residues are part of each CDR3. D genes are given only for firm matches. Rows give clone size only sometimes, using once, few, many, or a class for an expanded clone.

v_gene	abundance	d_gene	j_gene	CDR3nt	CDR3aa
TRBV15	many	-	TRBJ2-2	TGTGCCACCAGCGGTAGGGGGGGCTCGAACACCGGGGAGCTGTTTTTT	CATSGRGGSNTGELFF
TRBV10-3	-	TRBD2	TRBJ2-1	TGTGCCACCACCCCCGGGGCCGGGACTAGTGACACTCATGAGCAGTTCTTC	CATTPGAGTSDTHEQFF
TRBV2	many	TRBD2	TRBJ2-2	TGTGCCAGCAGTGAAGTTGTCGGGAGGGCTACCGGGGAGCTGTTTTTT	CASSEVVGRATGELFF
TRBV7-9	-	-	TRBJ1-4	TGTGCCAGCAGCCAAAGACAGACTAATGAAAAACTGTTTTTT	CASSQRQTNEKLFF
TRBV28	-	TRBD2	TRBJ2-7	TGTGCCACCCATTTCTGGGGCCGGACTAGCGGGACCTACGAGCAGTACTTC	CATHFWGRTSGTYEQYF
TRBV18	-	TRBD2	TRBJ2-1	TGTGCCAGCTCACTAAGCACAGGACTAGCGGGCCAAAATGAGCAGTTCTTC	CASSLSTGLAGQNEQFF
TRBV18	-	TRBD1	TRBJ2-1	TGTGCCAGCTCACCATCGAGGGGGCTCGGTGAGCAGTTCTTC	CASSPSRGLGEQFF
TRBV15	-	-	TRBJ2-7	TGTGCCACCCCCAGGTCTCAAAGCTCCTACGAGCAGTACTTC	CATPRSQSSYEQYF
TRBV5-1	-	-	TRBJ2-5	TGCGCCAGCAGCTTGGGGACTAACCCAAGCGAGACCCAGTACTTC	CASSLGTNPSETQYF
TRBV2	-	-	TRBJ2-5	TGTGCCAGCAGTGAGGCCGGCCAGTACCAAGAGACCCAGTACTTC	CASSEAGQYQETQYF
TRBV5-4	-	TRBD2	TRBJ2-5	TGTGCCAGCAGCTTGGTGGGCGGGAGTTGGGAGACCCAGTACTTC	CASSLVGGSWETQYF
TRBV7-2	-	-	TRBJ1-5	TGTGCCAGCAGCTTAGGGGGCAGGGACAATCAGCCCCAGCATTTT	CASSLGGRDNQPQHF
TRBV6-1	-	TRBD1	TRBJ2-7	TGTGCCAGCAGCCGACAGGGGGCGTACTACGAGCAGTACTTC	CASSRQGAYYEQYF
TRBV7-3	-	TRBD1	TRBJ1-2	TGTGCCAGCAGCTCTCAAATATCGACAGGGAACTATGGCTACACCTTC	CASSSQISTGNYGYTF
TRBV28	-	-	TRBJ2-7	TGTGCCAGCAGTTTATTATCGGCCAGCTCCTACGAGCAGTACTTC	CASSLLSASSYEQYF
TRBV6-5	-	-	TRBJ1-5	TGTGCCAGCGCAGAGGCCAACAATCAGCCCCAGCATTTT	CASAEANNQPQHF
TRBV5-1	-	TRBD2	TRBJ2-7	TGCGCCAGCAGCCCACTAGCGGGAGGGTACGAGCAGTACTTC	CASSPLAGGYEQYF
TRBV5-1	-	-	TRBJ1-2	TGCGCCAGCAGCTTGGGCCTCGACTATGGCTACACCTTC	CASSLGLDYGYTF
TRBV11-2	-	-	TRBJ1-5	TGTGCCAGCAGCTTGGAGGCGGATCAGCCCCAGCATTTT	CASSLEADQPQHF
TRBV28	-	TRBD2	TRBJ2-7	TGTGCCAGCAGTTTCGGTCGCGGGGGCTCCTACGAGCAGTACTTC	CASSFGRGGSYEQYF
TRBV5-6	once	-	TRBJ2-1	TGTGCCAGCAGCCCTCTTGATAACAACCCAGTTTATTCCTACAATGAGCAGTTCTTC	CASSPLDNNPVYSYNEQFF
TRBV5-1	-	TRBD2	TRBJ2-3	TGCGCCAGCTCAGCGGGAGGTGCAGATACGCAGTATTTT	CASSAGGADTQYF
TRBV5-5	-	-	TRBJ1-2	TGTGCCAGCAGCTTGGTGGCAGCGGCTGGCTACACCTTC	CASSLVAAAGYTF
TRBV19	-	-	TRBJ1-4	TGTGCCAGTAGTATATCACTCTTTCGACAGATTAATGAAAAACTGTTTTTT	CASSISLFRQINEKLFF
TRBV28	-	TRBD1	TRBJ1-6	TGTGCCAGCAGGACGACAGGGGGAAATTCACCCCTCCACTTT	CASRTTGGNSPLHF
TRBV5-1	few	-	TRBJ1-1	TGCGCCAGCAGCTTGGGGCCTCAGGGATCCACTGAAGCTTTCTTT	CASSLGPQGSTEAFF
TRBV7-2	-	-	TRBJ1-1	TGTGCCAGCAGCCGGGGGGGGACTGAAGCTTTCTTT	CASSRGGTEAFF
TRBV7-3	once	TRBD2	TRBJ2-7	TGTGCCAGCAGCGATCCCGGGACTAGCGGGAGTTTAGACGAGCAGTACTTC	CASSDPGTSGSLDEQYF
TRBV7-7	-	-	TRBJ2-7	TGTGCCAGCAGCCCCGGGTCCCAGGGCTACGAGCAGTACTTC	CASSPGSQGYEQYF
TRBV7-8	-	TRBD1	TRBJ2-5	TGTGCCAGCAGCCTCCGGGACAGGGGAGAGACCCAGTACTTC	CASSLRDRGETQYF
TRBV19	-	-	TRBJ2-7	TGTGCCAGTAGTATCGGCGGGAACATAAACGAGCAGTACTTC	CASSIGGNINEQYF
TRBV18	once	TRBD2	TRBJ2-7	TGTGCCAGCTCACCTCCCGGGACTAGCGGATCCTACGAGCAGTACTTC	CASSPPGTSGSYEQYF
TRBV5-6	-	TRBD2	TRBJ2-2	TGTGCCAGCAGCTTGGGCGGGAGGGGAAGCACCGGGGAGCTGTTTTTT	CASSLGGRGSTGELFF
TRBV29-1	-	TRBD1	TRBJ2-2	TGCAGCGTTGGACAGGGGGCGCTGACCGGGGAGCTGTTTTTT	CSVGQGALTGELFF
TRBV5-6	few	TRBD2	TRBJ2-3	TGTGCCAGCAGCTTTAGGACTAGCCGCCGCACAGATACGCAGTATTTT	CASSFRTSRRTDTQYF
TRBV14	many	-	TRBJ2-7	TGTGCCAGCAGCGATGTATTGGGGACATCTCCGTACGAGCAGTACTTC	CASSDVLGTSPYEQYF
TRBV27	-	-	TRBJ2-1	TGTGCCAGCCGAAAACGGAGCGTCAATGAGCAGTTCTTC	CASRKRSVNEQFF
TRBV6-6	-	-	TRBJ1-3	TGTGCCAGCAGTTACTCGGGGTGGAGCTCTGGAAACACCATATATTTT	CASSYSGWSSGNTIYF
TRBV28	-	TRBD2	TRBJ2-1	TGTGCCAGCAGTGGTATTAGCGGGAGTGGAATAAGGAGCCAGCAGTTCTTC	CASSGISGSGIRSQQFF
TRBV19	-	TRBD1	TRBJ1-3	TGTGCCAGCCGGACAGGGGGAATTGTTGGAAACACCATATATTTT	CASRTGGIVGNTIYF
TRBV25-1	-	-	TRBJ1-3	TGTGCCAGCAGTGTTACAGGAAACACCATATATTTT	CASSVTGNTIYF
TRBV28	-	TRBD1	TRBJ2-2	TGTGCCAGCAGTCGGACAGGGAGCACCGGGGAGCTGTTTTTT	CASSRTGSTGELFF
TRBV6-5	many	-	TRBJ1-4	TGTGCCAGCAGTTTCAAAGGACCGTTGCTAAATGAAAAACTGTTTTTT	CASSFKGPLLNEKLFF
TRBV5-4	once	-	TRBJ2-7	TGTGCCAGCAGCTTGGAGGGAACGGCGGGGCAGTACTTC	CASSLEGTAGQYF
TRBV19	many	-	TRBJ1-5	TGTGTTGGAAGGGGTCAGCCCCAGCATTTT	CVGRGQPQHF
TRBV18	-	-	TRBJ1-4	TGTGCCAGCTCACCACTAGGCAGGGAGATGGAAAAACTGTTTTTT	CASSPLGREMEKLFF
TRBV18	-	-	TRBJ1-5	TGTGCCAGCTCACCAGGAGGCTCTAGGGATCAGCCCCAGCATTTT	CASSPGGSRDQPQHF
TRBV5-1	-	TRBD1	TRBJ2-3	TGCGCCAGCAGCTCAGACAGGGGCACAGATACGCAGTATTTT	CASSSDRGTDTQYF
TRBV7-9	-	TRBD1	TRBJ2-3	TGTGCCAGCAGTGAACCGGACAGGGGGCAAGATACGCAGTATTTT	CASSEPDRGQDTQYF
TRBV5-6	-	-	TRBJ2-3	TGTGCCAGCAGCTTGGTCTTAGGGTGGGGCACAGATACGCAGTATTTT	CASSLVLGWGTDTQYF
TRBV7-9	once	TRBD1	TRBJ1-2	TGTGCCAGCAGCCTGCGGACAGGGGATGGCTACACCTTC	CASSLRTGDGYTF